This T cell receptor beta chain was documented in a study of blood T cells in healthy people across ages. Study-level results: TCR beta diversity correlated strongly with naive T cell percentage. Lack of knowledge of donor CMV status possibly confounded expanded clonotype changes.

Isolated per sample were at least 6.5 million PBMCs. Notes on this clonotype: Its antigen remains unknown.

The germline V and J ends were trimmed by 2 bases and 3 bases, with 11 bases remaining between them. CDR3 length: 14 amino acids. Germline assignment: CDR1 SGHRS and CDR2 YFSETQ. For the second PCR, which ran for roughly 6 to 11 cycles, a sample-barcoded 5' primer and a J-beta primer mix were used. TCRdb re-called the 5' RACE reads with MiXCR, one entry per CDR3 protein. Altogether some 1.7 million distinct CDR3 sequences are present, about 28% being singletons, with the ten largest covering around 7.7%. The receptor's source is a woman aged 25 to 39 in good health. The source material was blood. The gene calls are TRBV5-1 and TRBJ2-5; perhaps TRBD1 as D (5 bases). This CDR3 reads CASSFEVREETQYF. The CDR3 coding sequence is TGCGCCAGCAGCTTCGAGGTCAGGGAAGAGACCCAGTACTTC.